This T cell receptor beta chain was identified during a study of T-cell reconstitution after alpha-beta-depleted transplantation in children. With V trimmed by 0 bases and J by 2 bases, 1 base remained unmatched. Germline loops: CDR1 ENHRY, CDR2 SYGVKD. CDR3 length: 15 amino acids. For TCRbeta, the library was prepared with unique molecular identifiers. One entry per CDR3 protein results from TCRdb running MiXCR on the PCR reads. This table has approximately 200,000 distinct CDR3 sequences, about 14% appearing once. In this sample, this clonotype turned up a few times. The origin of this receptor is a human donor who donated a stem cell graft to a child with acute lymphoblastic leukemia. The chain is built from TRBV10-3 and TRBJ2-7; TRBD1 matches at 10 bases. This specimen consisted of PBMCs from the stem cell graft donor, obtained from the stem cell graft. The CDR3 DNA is TGTGCCATCAGTGAGTCGGGGACAGGGGCCTACGAGCAGTACTTC. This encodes CAISESGTGAYEQYF.